These 13 T cell receptor beta chains were all obtained from the same sample, sequenced in a study of immune aging and cytomegalovirus after organ transplant. A microwell BD Rhapsody targeted mRNA and AbSeq workflow captured the cells and built the libraries. TCRdb re-analysed the single-cell sequencing reads in MiXCR, keeping a single row per CDR3 protein. This sample has tens of thousands of distinct CDR3 sequences, with 35% to 40% found just once. Regarding time point: five sample-tagged time points from pre-transplant (day -1) to day 368 post-transplant, pooled. These receptors are not linked to any known antigen. The starting material was CMV peptide-activated CD4+ and CD8+ T cells sorted from blood, obtained at five time points, pooled. As to subset: sorted CD8+CD137+ and CD4+CD154+ T cells after about 13 h CMV IE-1 peptide stimulation. The receptors stem from a female donor who had a heart transplant and CMV viremia.

This clonotype was seen only a few times. J is TRBJ2-1 and V is TRBV19; 8 nucleotides match TRBD2. Germline V gives CDR1 LNHDA, CDR2 SQIVND (reference sequence). This CDR3 contains 16 residues. Trimming at V came to 1 base and at J to 8 bases, leaving 10 bases not matched to a gene. In nucleotides, the CDR3 is TGTGCCAGTAGTATAGGATTCGGGCTAGCGGGCGATGAGCAGTTCTTC. This codes for CASSIGFGLAGDEQFF.

The table lists this clonotype with a few counts. V is TRBV7-9 and J is TRBJ2-6; the D gene could be TRBD1 or TRBD2 (5 bases each). Germline V gene data show CDR1 as SEHNR and CDR2 as FQNEAQ (reference sequence). Trimming removed 0 bases from V and 2 bases from J, with 11 bases in between. This CDR3 spans 17 amino acids. In DNA, the CDR3 is TGTGCCAGCAGCTTAGCGCGAGGGACCCCTGGGGCCAACGTCCTGACTTTC. Its protein product is CASSLARGTPGANVLTF.

Regarding this clonotype: At one boundary the junction diverges from the germline segment, which might be a read error. The chain uses TRBV7-2 and TRBJ2-7, with a possible D match to TRBD2 (6 bases). Per germline, CDR1 SGHTA and CDR2 FQGNSA. The CDR3 sequence is 12 residues long. This chain's CDR3 is CASSWGGDEQYF. The CDR3 DNA is TGTGCTAGCAGCTGGGGCGGGGATGAGCAGTACTTC.

This clonotype was seen repeatedly, ten times or more. The J gene is TRBJ2-5, the V gene TRBV24-1; tentatively, D is TRBD1 (5 bases). Trimming left V 4 bases short and J 3 bases short, with 14 bases between. Germline V gene sequence: CDR1 KGHDR, CDR2 SFDVKD. The CDR3 spans 15 residues. The CDR3 DNA reads as TGTGCCACCAGTGAATCTGACAGTTACGAAGAGACCCAGTACTTC. It translates to CATSESDSYEETQYF.

The rearrangement links TRBV5-1 to TRBJ2-3, with D perhaps matching TRBD1 or TRBD2 (5 bases each). This CDR3 region has 14 residues. CDR1 SGHRS and CDR2 YFSETQ come from the germline V gene. V gave up 4 bases and J gave up 3 bases, with 12 bases separating them. The CDR3 protein is CASSPWDLTDTQYF. CDR3 DNA sequence: TGCGCCAGCAGCCCCTGGGACCTAACAGATACGCAGTATTTT.

The chain combines TRBV29-1 with TRBJ2-1, with 10 bases that match TRBD2. CDR1 and CDR2 (germline): SQVTM, ANQGSEA. After removal of 7 bases from V and 1 base from J, the junction contained 4 bases not matched to a gene. This CDR3 is built from 14 residues. The CDR3 loop reads CSGGLAESYNEQFF. The CDR3 DNA reads as TGCAGCGGCGGACTAGCGGAATCCTACAATGAGCAGTTCTTC.

To note about this clonotype: At one of its ends the junction is not consistent with the germline gene, which may arise from a read error. The chain joins TRBV24-1 to TRBJ2-1, with D possibly being TRBD2 (6 bases). The CDR3 sequence is 12 residues long. The germline CDR1 and CDR2 sequences are KGHDR and SFDVKD. This CDR3 reads CATGAGPNERFF. CDR3 in DNA: TGTGCCACAGGGGCGGGACCCAATGAGCGGTTCTTC.

This clonotype came up many times. The gene calls are TRBV2 and TRBJ2-1; D remains ambiguous. V dropped 5 bases and J dropped 8 bases, with 16 bases sitting between them. The CDR3 spans 14 residues. Germline loops: CDR1 SNHLY, CDR2 FYNNEI. In DNA form, the CDR3 reads TGTGCCAGCAGTAGCCGGGCCAAGAAAGATGAGCAGTTCTTC. This codes for CASSSRAKKDEQFF.

This rearrangement joins TRBV30 to TRBJ2-1; 9 bases map to TRBD1. Trimming cost V 2 bases and J 8 bases; bases outside gene matches: 4. Per germline, CDR1 GTSNPN and CDR2 SVGIG (reference sequence). The CDR3 is 13 amino acids. CDR3 in amino acids: CAWSLGQGYEQFF. CDR3 bases: TGTGCCTGGAGTTTGGGACAGGGCTATGAGCAGTTCTTC.

This clonotype was recorded many times. J is TRBJ2-3 and V is TRBV5-1; no clear D gene. Germline V CDR1 and CDR2: SGHRS, YFSETQ. V gave up 5 bases and J gave up 0 bases, with 10 bases separating them. The CDR3 length is 14 residues. DNA for the CDR3: TGCGCCAGCAGGGATGCTTCCAGCACAGATACGCAGTATTTT. As protein: CASRDASSTDTQYF. The whole variable domain, filled in from reference TRBV5-1 and TRBJ2-3, reads KAGVTQTPRYLIKTRGQQVTLSCSPISGHRSVSWYQQTPGQGLQFLFEYFSETQRNKGNFPGRFSGRQFSNSRSEMNVSTLELGDSALYLCASRDASSTDTQYFGPGTRLTVL.

This clonotype showed up just a few times. The CDR3 region has the DNA TGTGCCAGCAGCTTAGGGCAGTTCCAAGAGACCCAGTACTTC. Protein product: CASSLGQFQETQYF. This rearrangement joins TRBV7-2 to TRBJ2-5; D remains ambiguous. The CDR3 is 14 residues long. Germline V lookup: CDR1 SGHTA, CDR2 FQGNSA. Trimming removed 1 base at V and 1 base at J, with 7 bases between.

This clonotype was counted only a few times. The chain combines TRBV28 with TRBJ2-3; 8 bases are shared with TRBD2. CDR1 is MDHEN, CDR2 SYDVKM, per germline. Trimming cost V 5 bases and J 5 bases; bases outside gene matches: 9. CDR3 length equals 15 residues. The CDR3: CASSVLAVEGDTQYF. Written as DNA, the CDR3 is TGTGCCAGCAGTGTACTAGCGGTCGAGGGAGATACGCAGTATTTT.

As concerns this clonotype: The CDR3 does not end in the conserved phenylalanine or tryptophan, so this is likely a read error. This chain links TRBV9 with TRBJ1-5; D might be TRBD1 (5 bases). The CDR3 consists of 14 residues. Germline V gene data show CDR1 as SGDLS and CDR2 as YYNGEE. Trimming stripped 4 bases from V and 1 base from J, with 9 bases between. The CDR3 sequence is CASSSRESNQPQHL. For the CDR3, the DNA is TGTGCCAGCAGCAGCAGGGAGAGCAATCAGCCCCAGCATCTT.